This is a list of T cell receptor beta chains from one sample in a study of beta chain features in type 1 diabetes. Measured with immunoSEQ multiplex PCR; TCRdb has only the in-frame clones, and not every one. Found here are 810,000 or so clones, 15% to 20% of them singletons; the top ten hold around 0.02%. Sequencing was done on a sample of naive CD4+ T cells from blood. Source of these receptors: a woman aged 18-29 years in good health. The CDR3 runs from the conserved cysteine through the conserved F or W. The order of the fields is J gene, V gene, D gene, clone size, CDR3 protein, CDR3 DNA. A D gene is named only where the DNA matches it firmly. Clone size appears in some rows only: once, few, many, or a class for an expanded clone.

TRBJ2-2 TRBV2 - - CASSVTTGELFF TGTGCCAGCAGTGTGACTACCGGGGAGCTGTTTTTT
TRBJ2-2 TRBV15 TRBD1 few CATSRQGAVTGELFF TGTGCCACCAGCAGGCAGGGGGCTGTCACCGGGGAGCTGTTTTTT
TRBJ1-2 TRBV29-1 - few CSVEYPIYGYTF TGCAGCGTTGAATACCCTATCTATGGCTACACCTTC
TRBJ2-5 TRBV5-4 TRBD1 - CASSQGGAETQYF TGTGCCAGCAGCCAAGGGGGCGCGGAGACCCAGTACTTC
TRBJ2-1 TRBV10-3 TRBD1 - CAISMGQGQAGPYNEQFF TGTGCCATCAGTATGGGACAGGGCCAAGCGGGACCCTACAATGAGCAGTTCTTC
TRBJ2-3 TRBV15 TRBD2 few CATSRDWASGSSDTQYF TGTGCCACCAGCAGAGATTGGGCTAGCGGGAGTTCAGATACGCAGTATTTT
TRBJ2-1 TRBV7-2 TRBD2 few CASSFPSQTSGSWDEQFF TGTGCCAGCAGCTTTCCTTCCCAAACTAGCGGGAGCTGGGATGAGCAGTTCTTC
TRBJ2-3 TRBV29-1 - few CSVEGQNTDTQYF TGCAGCGTTGAAGGGCAGAACACAGATACGCAGTATTTT
TRBJ2-7 TRBV7-9 - - CASSVRPGEQYF TGTGCCAGCAGCGTCCGGCCCGGCGAGCAGTACTTC
TRBJ2-1 TRBV19 TRBD2 few CASSMMAGVTGEQFF TGTGCCAGTAGTATGATGGCGGGAGTAACGGGTGAGCAGTTCTTC
TRBJ2-5 TRBV29-1 TRBD1 - CSALPGQGVVGETQYF TGCAGCGCATTACCGGGACAGGGTGTGGTTGGGGAGACCCAGTACTTC
TRBJ2-7 TRBV18 TRBD2 - CASSPASGYEQYF TGTGCCAGCTCACCAGCTAGCGGCTACGAGCAGTACTTC
TRBJ1-5 TRBV21-1 - - CASSGTTGGDQPQHF TGTGCCAGCAGCGGGACTACAGGGGGGGATCAGCCCCAGCATTTT
TRBJ2-1 TRBV7-2 - few CASSPRLGQGNNEQFF TGTGCCAGCAGCCCCCGGCTGGGCCAGGGGAACAATGAGCAGTTCTTC
TRBJ2-3 TRBV6-5 - few CASRALGTDTQYF TGTGCCAGCAGGGCCCTAGGGACAGATACGCAGTATTTT
TRBJ2-5 TRBV18 TRBD1 - CASSVTGAETQYF TGTGCCAGCTCAGTTACAGGGGCGGAGACCCAGTACTTC
TRBJ2-3 TRBV4-2 TRBD2 - CASSPRAGGPTSTDTQYF TGTGCCAGCAGCCCGAGAGCGGGAGGCCCCACAAGCACAGATACGCAGTATTTT
TRBJ2-3 TRBV11-2 - few CASSLVIGQPSTDTQYF TGTGCCAGCAGCTTAGTGATTGGACAGCCTAGCACAGATACGCAGTATTTT
TRBJ2-3 TRBV2 - few CASSYTPDTQYF TGTGCCAGCAGCTATACTCCTGATACGCAGTATTTT
TRBJ1-1 TRBV28 - - CASSPSVDRNTEAFF TGTGCCAGCAGCCCATCAGTAGACAGGAACACTGAAGCTTTCTTT
TRBJ2-1 TRBV5-6 - few CASSVPGGTFNNEQFF TGTGCCAGCAGCGTCCCAGGCGGGACTTTCAACAATGAGCAGTTCTTC
TRBJ1-2 TRBV18 TRBD1 - CASSPPRGQGINYGYTF TGTGCCAGCTCACCTCCAAGGGGACAGGGGATCAACTATGGCTACACCTTC
TRBJ2-3 TRBV29-1 - few CSALQRPPTDTQYF TGCAGCGCCCTTCAGCGGCCCCCCACAGATACGCAGTATTTT
TRBJ1-4 TRBV15 - few CATSRDRGFNEKLFF TGTGCCACCAGCAGAGATCGGGGGTTTAATGAAAAACTGTTTTTT
TRBJ2-7 TRBV18 TRBD2 few CASSPVAGGTYEQYF TGTGCCAGCTCACCCGTCGCGGGAGGGACCTACGAGCAGTACTTC
TRBJ1-2 TRBV5-4 - few CASSSYQRAFYGYTF TGTGCCAGCAGCTCCTATCAACGGGCCTTCTATGGCTACACCTTC
TRBJ2-3 TRBV15 - - CATSRGLTEYTDTQYF TGTGCCACCAGCAGAGGGTTGACGGAATACACAGATACGCAGTATTTT
TRBJ2-7 TRBV7-3 - - CASSLDRGFEQYF TGTGCCAGCAGCTTAGACAGAGGGTTCGAGCAGTACTTC
TRBJ2-1 TRBV7-8 - - CASSLAAQGRSNEQFF TGTGCCAGCAGCTTAGCGGCCCAGGGCCGGAGCAATGAGCAGTTCTTC
TRBJ2-7 TRBV4-2 - - CASSQGGTIYEQYF TGTGCCAGCAGCCAAGGCGGGACAATATACGAGCAGTACTTC
TRBJ2-1 TRBV10-3 - few CAISGAAALSYNEQFF TGTGCCATCAGCGGGGCGGCAGCCCTCTCCTACAATGAGCAGTTCTTC
TRBJ2-7 TRBV7-3 TRBD2 few CASSQGPGLAEQYF TGTGCCAGCAGCCAAGGTCCGGGACTAGCAGAGCAGTACTTC
TRBJ2-3 TRBV5-1 TRBD1 few CASSSRQGDTDTQYF TGCGCCAGCAGCTCGCGACAGGGGGATACAGATACGCAGTATTTT
TRBJ2-3 TRBV10-3 - few CAISERGPDTQYF TGTGCCATCAGTGAGAGGGGCCCAGATACGCAGTATTTT
TRBJ1-4 TRBV10-3 TRBD1 - CASRDRVGEKLFF TGTGCCAGCCGAGACAGGGTCGGTGAAAAACTGTTTTTT
TRBJ2-5 TRBV29-1 - - CSVTGTLLETQYF TGCAGCGTCACCGGGACACTGCTAGAGACCCAGTACTTC
TRBJ2-7 TRBV7-7 - few CASSRPDTGVPYEQYF TGTGCTAGCAGCCGCCCCGATACGGGAGTACCCTACGAGCAGTACTTC
TRBJ1-5 TRBV5-1 TRBD1 - CASSPRGLERPQHF TGCGCCAGCAGCCCAAGGGGGCTGGAGCGGCCCCAGCATTTT
TRBJ2-7 TRBV7-6 - - CASRKGASQGHEQYF TGTGCCAGCAGAAAAGGGGCTAGCCAAGGACACGAGCAGTACTTC
TRBJ2-7 TRBV29-1 - few CSVGGVGRGHYEQYF TGCAGCGTTGGCGGGGTAGGGCGCGGCCACTACGAGCAGTACTTC